These T cell receptor beta chains were read from a single sample in a study of molecular identifiers for immune sequencing clone quantification. TCRdb called the PCR reads again in MiXCR, with one record for every CDR3 protein. The data hold under 600,000 distinct CDR3 sequences, with around a fifth observed a single time. The sequencing input was naive CD8+ T cells from blood, with Jurkat cell RNA spiked in. The origin of the receptors is a human donor in good health. Some libraries in this study had Jurkat cell RNA spiked in. Each CDR3 is given with its conserved first and last residue. Fields, in order: D gene, V gene, J gene, clone size, CDR3 protein, CDR3 DNA. D genes are given only for firm matches. Only part of the rows carry a size: once, few, many, or a class if the clone is expanded.

D gene: -
V gene: TRBV11-2
J gene: TRBJ2-3
clone size: few
CDR3 protein: CASSLWVTDTQYF
CDR3 DNA: TGTGCCAGCAGCTTATGGGTCACAGATACGCAGTATTTT

D gene: -
V gene: TRBV6-2/TRBV6-3
J gene: TRBJ1-1
clone size: many
CDR3 protein: CASSYTLPGPDWPEAFF
CDR3 DNA: TGTGCCAGCAGTTACACGTTACCGGGACCTGATTGGCCTGAAGCTTTCTTT

D gene: TRBD1
V gene: TRBV11-2
J gene: TRBJ2-1
clone size: -
CDR3 protein: CASSSTGSEQFF
CDR3 DNA: TGTGCCAGCAGCTCGACAGGGAGTGAGCAGTTCTTC

D gene: TRBD1
V gene: TRBV5-4
J gene: TRBJ2-1
clone size: few
CDR3 protein: CASSFGTGSYNEQFF
CDR3 DNA: TGTGCCAGCAGCTTCGGGACAGGCTCCTACAATGAGCAGTTCTTC

D gene: -
V gene: TRBV20-1
J gene: TRBJ2-7
clone size: -
CDR3 protein: CSARVKSTYEQYF
CDR3 DNA: TGCAGTGCTAGAGTAAAGTCTACCTACGAGCAGTACTTC

D gene: -
V gene: TRBV27
J gene: TRBJ1-1
clone size: many
CDR3 protein: CASSLLPLNTEAFF
CDR3 DNA: TGTGCCAGCAGTCTGCTCCCGTTGAACACTGAAGCTTTCTTT

D gene: -
V gene: TRBV19
J gene: TRBJ2-7
clone size: few
CDR3 protein: CASSPRATVSDYEQYF
CDR3 DNA: TGTGCCAGTAGTCCCCGGGCCACAGTATCCGACTACGAGCAGTACTTC

D gene: -
V gene: TRBV19
J gene: TRBJ1-5
clone size: -
CDR3 protein: CASSISGVQPQHF
CDR3 DNA: TGTGCCAGTAGTATCTCAGGGGTTCAGCCCCAGCATTTT

D gene: TRBD1
V gene: TRBV19
J gene: TRBJ1-5
clone size: many
CDR3 protein: CASSSHETGAKDPQHF
CDR3 DNA: TGTGCCAGTAGTAGCCACGAGACAGGGGCGAAGGATCCCCAGCATTTT

D gene: -
V gene: TRBV12-3/TRBV12-4
J gene: TRBJ2-3
clone size: many
CDR3 protein: CASSLFHKPSTDTQYF
CDR3 DNA: TGTGCCAGCAGTTTATTCCACAAACCTAGCACAGATACGCAGTATTTT

D gene: -
V gene: TRBV20-1
J gene: TRBJ1-4
clone size: many
CDR3 protein: CSAKTWTEPNEKLFF
CDR3 DNA: TGCAGTGCTAAAACCTGGACAGAACCTAATGAAAAACTGTTTTTT

D gene: -
V gene: TRBV7-9
J gene: TRBJ1-1
clone size: many
CDR3 protein: CASSPPSADTEAFF
CDR3 DNA: TGTGCCAGCAGTCCACCTTCGGCTGACACTGAAGCTTTCTTT

D gene: TRBD2
V gene: TRBV9
J gene: TRBJ2-3
clone size: many
CDR3 protein: CASSVNLAGTTDTQYF
CDR3 DNA: TGTGCCAGCAGCGTAAATCTAGCGGGAACCACAGATACGCAGTATTTT

D gene: -
V gene: TRBV11-2
J gene: TRBJ2-4
clone size: -
CDR3 protein: CASSLALGDIQYF
CDR3 DNA: TGTGCCAGCAGCTTAGCTCTGGGGGACATTCAGTACTTC

D gene: TRBD2
V gene: TRBV2
J gene: TRBJ2-3
clone size: many
CDR3 protein: CASSEPGLGTDTQYF
CDR3 DNA: TGTGCCAGCAGTGAACCGGGACTAGGGACAGATACGCAGTATTTT

D gene: TRBD2
V gene: TRBV6-5
J gene: TRBJ2-1
clone size: many
CDR3 protein: CASSYSASGSYNEQFF
CDR3 DNA: TGTGCCAGCAGTTACTCGGCTAGCGGGAGTTACAATGAGCAGTTCTTC

D gene: TRBD2
V gene: TRBV14
J gene: TRBJ2-7
clone size: -
CDR3 protein: CASSQDMLAGLYEQYF
CDR3 DNA: TGTGCCAGCAGCCAAGATATGTTAGCGGGATTATACGAGCAGTACTTC

D gene: -
V gene: TRBV4-3
J gene: TRBJ1-5
clone size: many
CDR3 protein: CASSQDVFGLAGYQPQHF
CDR3 DNA: TGCGCCAGCAGCCAAGATGTTTTTGGGTTGGCAGGCTATCAGCCCCAGCATTTT

D gene: -
V gene: TRBV5-1
J gene: TRBJ2-1
clone size: many
CDR3 protein: CASSLVRSLETYNEQFF
CDR3 DNA: TGCGCCAGCAGCTTGGTCAGAAGTCTGGAGACATACAATGAGCAGTTCTTC

D gene: TRBD1
V gene: TRBV14
J gene: TRBJ2-7
clone size: -
CDR3 protein: CASSPGQGAINEQYF
CDR3 DNA: TGTGCCAGCAGCCCCGGACAGGGGGCTATCAACGAGCAGTACTTC

D gene: -
V gene: TRBV12-3/TRBV12-4
J gene: TRBJ1-1
clone size: few
CDR3 protein: CASSFVLGQPNTEAFF
CDR3 DNA: TGTGCCAGCAGTTTTGTCTTAGGGCAGCCGAACACTGAAGCTTTCTTT

D gene: TRBD2
V gene: TRBV3-1
J gene: TRBJ2-5
clone size: -
CDR3 protein: CASSQLTSIQETQYF
CDR3 DNA: TGTGCCAGCAGCCAATTGACTAGCATTCAAGAGACCCAGTACTTC

D gene: -
V gene: TRBV11-2
J gene: TRBJ1-1
clone size: -
CDR3 protein: CASSLDSRAEAFF
CDR3 DNA: TGTGCCAGCAGCTTAGACTCGCGGGCTGAAGCTTTCTTT

D gene: TRBD1
V gene: TRBV30
J gene: TRBJ2-5
clone size: -
CDR3 protein: CAWRRDSQETQYF
CDR3 DNA: TGTGCCTGGAGACGGGACAGCCAAGAGACCCAGTACTTC

D gene: TRBD1
V gene: TRBV28
J gene: TRBJ1-1
clone size: many
CDR3 protein: CASSYRGLMNTEAFF
CDR3 DNA: TGTGCCAGCAGTTACAGGGGCCTAATGAACACTGAAGCTTTCTTT

D gene: -
V gene: TRBV12-5
J gene: TRBJ2-5
clone size: few
CDR3 protein: CASGLATKRTTF
CDR3 DNA: TGTGCTAGTGGTTTGGCCACAAAGCGGACTACCTTC